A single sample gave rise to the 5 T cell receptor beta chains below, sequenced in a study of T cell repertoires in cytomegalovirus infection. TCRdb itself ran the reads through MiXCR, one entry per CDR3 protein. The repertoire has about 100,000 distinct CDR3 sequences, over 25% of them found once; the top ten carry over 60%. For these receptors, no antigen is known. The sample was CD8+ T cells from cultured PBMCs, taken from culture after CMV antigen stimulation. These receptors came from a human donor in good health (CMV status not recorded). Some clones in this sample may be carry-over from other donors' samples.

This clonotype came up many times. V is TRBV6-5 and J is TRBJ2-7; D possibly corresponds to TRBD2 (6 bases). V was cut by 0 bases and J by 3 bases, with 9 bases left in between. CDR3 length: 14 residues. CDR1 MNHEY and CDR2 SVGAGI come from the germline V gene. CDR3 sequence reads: CASSYSPGLYEQYF. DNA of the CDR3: TGTGCCAGCAGTTACTCCCCGGGACTCTACGAGCAGTACTTC.

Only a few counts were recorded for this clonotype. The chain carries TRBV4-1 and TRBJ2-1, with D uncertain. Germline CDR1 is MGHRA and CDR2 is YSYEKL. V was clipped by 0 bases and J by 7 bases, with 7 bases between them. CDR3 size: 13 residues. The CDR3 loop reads CASSQDEGNEQFF. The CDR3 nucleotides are TGCGCCAGCAGCCAAGATGAAGGAAATGAGCAGTTCTTC.

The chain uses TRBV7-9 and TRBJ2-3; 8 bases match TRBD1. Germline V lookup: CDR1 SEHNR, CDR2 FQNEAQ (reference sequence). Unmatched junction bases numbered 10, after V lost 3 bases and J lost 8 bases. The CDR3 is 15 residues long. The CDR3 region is CASSFLTGERVTQYF. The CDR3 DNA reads TGTGCCAGCAGCTTCCTGACAGGGGAAAGGGTTACGCAGTATTTT.

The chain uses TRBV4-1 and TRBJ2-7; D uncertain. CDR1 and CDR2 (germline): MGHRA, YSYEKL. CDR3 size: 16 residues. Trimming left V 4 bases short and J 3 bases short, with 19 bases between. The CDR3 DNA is TGCGCCAGCAGCCCCTCGGGCGCAGGCAGGATCTACGAGCAGTACTTC. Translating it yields CASSPSGAGRIYEQYF.

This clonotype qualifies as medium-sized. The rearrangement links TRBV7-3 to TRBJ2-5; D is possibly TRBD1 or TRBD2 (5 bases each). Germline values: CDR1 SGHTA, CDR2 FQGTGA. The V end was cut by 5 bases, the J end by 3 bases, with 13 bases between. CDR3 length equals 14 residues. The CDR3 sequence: CASSPHGGEETQYF. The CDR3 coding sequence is TGTGCCAGCAGCCCCCATGGGGGAGAAGAGACCCAGTACTTC.